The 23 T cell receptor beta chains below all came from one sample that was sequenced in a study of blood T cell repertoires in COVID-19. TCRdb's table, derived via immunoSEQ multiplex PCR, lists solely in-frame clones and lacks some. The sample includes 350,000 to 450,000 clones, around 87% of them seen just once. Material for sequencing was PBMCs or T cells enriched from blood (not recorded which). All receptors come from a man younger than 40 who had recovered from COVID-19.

CDR3 nucleotide sequence: TGTGCCAGCAGCCAAATGGGGCCCGCGTTCTTC. This encodes CASSQMGPAFF. V usage is TRBV3-1 (or the pseudogene TRBV3-2) and J usage is TRBJ2-1, with D tentatively TRBD1 (5 bases). This CDR3 has 11 amino acids. V was shortened by 2 bases and J by 15 bases, with 11 bases between the two germline ends. Per germline, CDR1 LGHDT and CDR2 YNNKEL (reference sequence).

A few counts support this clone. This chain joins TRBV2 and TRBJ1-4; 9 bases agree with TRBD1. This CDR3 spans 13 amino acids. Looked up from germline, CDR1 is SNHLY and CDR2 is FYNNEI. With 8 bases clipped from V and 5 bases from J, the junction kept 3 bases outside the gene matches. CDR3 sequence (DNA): TGTGCCAGCGAGGACAGGGGAAATGAAAAACTGTTTTTT. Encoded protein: CASEDRGNEKLFF.

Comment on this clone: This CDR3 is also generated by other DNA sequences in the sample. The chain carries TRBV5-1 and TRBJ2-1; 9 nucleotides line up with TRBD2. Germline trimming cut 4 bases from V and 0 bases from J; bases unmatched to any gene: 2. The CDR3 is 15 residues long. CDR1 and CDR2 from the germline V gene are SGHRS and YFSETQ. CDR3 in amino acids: CASSPTSGSYNEQFF. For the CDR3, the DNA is TGCGCCAGCAGCCCGACTAGCGGCTCCTACAATGAGCAGTTCTTC.

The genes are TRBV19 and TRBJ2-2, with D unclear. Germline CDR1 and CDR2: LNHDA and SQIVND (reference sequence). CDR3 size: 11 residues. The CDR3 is CGTYSAGELFF. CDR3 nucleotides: TGTGGTACATATTCCGCCGGGGAGCTGTTTTTT. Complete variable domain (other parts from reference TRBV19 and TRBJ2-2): DGGITQSPKYLFRKEGQNVTLSCEQNLNHDAMYWYRQDPGQGLRLIYYSQIVNDFQKGDIAEGYSVSREKKESFPLTVTSAQKNPTAFYLCGTYSAGELFFGEGSRLTVL.

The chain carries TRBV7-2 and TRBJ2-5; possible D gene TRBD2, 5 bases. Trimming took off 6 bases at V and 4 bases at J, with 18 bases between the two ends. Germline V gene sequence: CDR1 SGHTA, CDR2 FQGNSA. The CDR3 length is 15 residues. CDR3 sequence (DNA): TGTGCCAGCAGGGGTGAGGGCTACCGGGTAGAGACCCAGTACTTC. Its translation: CASRGEGYRVETQYF.

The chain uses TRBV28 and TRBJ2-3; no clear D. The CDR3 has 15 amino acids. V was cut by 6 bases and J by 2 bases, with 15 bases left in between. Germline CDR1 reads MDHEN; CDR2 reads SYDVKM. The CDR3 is CASSSPIRVTDTQYF. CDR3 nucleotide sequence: TGTGCCAGCAGCTCTCCCATCCGGGTCACAGATACGCAGTATTTT.

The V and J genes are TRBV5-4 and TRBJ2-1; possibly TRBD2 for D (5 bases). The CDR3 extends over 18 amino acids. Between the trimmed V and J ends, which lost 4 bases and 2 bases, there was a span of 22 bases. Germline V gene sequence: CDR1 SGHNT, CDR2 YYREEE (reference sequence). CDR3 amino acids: CASSPENKRLQTYNEQFF. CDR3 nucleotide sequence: TGTGCCAGCAGCCCGGAAAATAAGCGGTTGCAGACCTACAATGAGCAGTTCTTC.

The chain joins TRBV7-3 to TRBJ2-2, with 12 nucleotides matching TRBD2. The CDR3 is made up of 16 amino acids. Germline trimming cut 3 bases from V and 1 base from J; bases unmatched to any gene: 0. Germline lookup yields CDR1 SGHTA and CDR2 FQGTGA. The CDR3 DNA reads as TGTGCCAGCAGCTTGACTAGCGGGGGGAACACCGGGGAGCTGTTTTTT. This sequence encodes CASSLTSGGNTGELFF.

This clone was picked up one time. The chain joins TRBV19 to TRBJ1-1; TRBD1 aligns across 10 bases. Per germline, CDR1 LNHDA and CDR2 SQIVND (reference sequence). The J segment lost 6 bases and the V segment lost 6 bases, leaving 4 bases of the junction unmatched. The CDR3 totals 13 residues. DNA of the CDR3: TGTGCCAGTAGGCGGACAGGGGGGGCTGAAGCTTTCTTT. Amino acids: CASRRTGGAEAFF. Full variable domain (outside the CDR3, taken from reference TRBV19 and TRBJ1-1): DGGITQSPKYLFRKEGQNVTLSCEQNLNHDAMYWYRQDPGQGLRLIYYSQIVNDFQKGDIAEGYSVSREKKESFPLTVTSAQKNPTAFYLCASRRTGGAEAFFGQGTRLTVV.

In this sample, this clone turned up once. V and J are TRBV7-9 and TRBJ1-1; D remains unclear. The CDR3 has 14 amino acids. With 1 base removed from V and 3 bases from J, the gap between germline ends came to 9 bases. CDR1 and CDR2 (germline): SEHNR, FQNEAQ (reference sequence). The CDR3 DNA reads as TGTGCCAGCAGCTTAGGGTGGAGGGACACTGAAGCTTTCTTT. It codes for CASSLGWRDTEAFF.

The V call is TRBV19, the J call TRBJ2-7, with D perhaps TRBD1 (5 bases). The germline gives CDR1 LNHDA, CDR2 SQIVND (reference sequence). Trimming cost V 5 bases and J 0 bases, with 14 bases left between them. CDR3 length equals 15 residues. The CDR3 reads CASSPIHGASYEQYF. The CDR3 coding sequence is TGTGCCAGTAGTCCCATCCATGGGGCCTCCTACGAGCAGTACTTC. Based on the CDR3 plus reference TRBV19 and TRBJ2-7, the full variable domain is DGGITQSPKYLFRKEGQNVTLSCEQNLNHDAMYWYRQDPGQGLRLIYYSQIVNDFQKGDIAEGYSVSREKKESFPLTVTSAQKNPTAFYLCASSPIHGASYEQYFGPGTRLTVT.

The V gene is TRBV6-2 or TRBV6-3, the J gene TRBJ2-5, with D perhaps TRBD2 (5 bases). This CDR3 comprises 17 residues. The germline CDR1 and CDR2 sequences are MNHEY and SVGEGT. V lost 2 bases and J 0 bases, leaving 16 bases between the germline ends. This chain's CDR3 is CASSYGLSGSYQETQYF. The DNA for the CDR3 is TGTGCCAGCAGTTACGGGCTGAGCGGTTCGTACCAAGAGACCCAGTACTTC.

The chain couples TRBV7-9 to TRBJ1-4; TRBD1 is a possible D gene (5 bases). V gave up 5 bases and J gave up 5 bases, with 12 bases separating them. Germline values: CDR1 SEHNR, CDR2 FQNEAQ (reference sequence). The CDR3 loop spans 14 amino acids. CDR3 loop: CASSRGTTNEKLFF. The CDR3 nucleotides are TGTGCCAGCAGCCGCGGGACCACGAATGAAAAACTGTTTTTT.

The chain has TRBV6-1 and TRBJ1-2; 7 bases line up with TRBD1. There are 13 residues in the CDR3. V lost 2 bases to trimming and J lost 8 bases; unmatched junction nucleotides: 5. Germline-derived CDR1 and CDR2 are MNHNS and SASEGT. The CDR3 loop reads CASSETGEGGYTF. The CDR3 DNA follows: TGTGCCAGCAGTGAAACAGGGGAAGGGGGCTACACCTTC.

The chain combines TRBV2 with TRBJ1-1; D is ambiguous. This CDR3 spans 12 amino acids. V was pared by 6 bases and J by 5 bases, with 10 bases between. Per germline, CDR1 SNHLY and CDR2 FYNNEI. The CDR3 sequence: CASSGDWTEAFF. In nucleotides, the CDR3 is TGTGCCAGCAGCGGAGACTGGACTGAAGCTTTCTTT.

The CDR3 region has the DNA TGTGCCAGCAGTTTAGTTAGCGGGAACGTCAATGAGCAGTTCTTC. It yields the protein CASSLVSGNVNEQFF. The chain carries TRBV28 and TRBJ2-1, with 8 positions matching TRBD2. CDR1 is MDHEN and CDR2 is SYDVKM in the germline V gene. The V gene end was trimmed by 2 bases and the J gene end by 6 bases; junction bases not matched to a gene: 6. The CDR3 totals 15 residues.

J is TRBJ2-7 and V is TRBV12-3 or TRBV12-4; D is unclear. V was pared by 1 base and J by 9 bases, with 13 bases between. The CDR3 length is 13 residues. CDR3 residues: CASSLDLAGRQYF. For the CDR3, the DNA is TGTGCCAGCAGTTTAGATTTGGCAGGCAGGCAGTACTTC.

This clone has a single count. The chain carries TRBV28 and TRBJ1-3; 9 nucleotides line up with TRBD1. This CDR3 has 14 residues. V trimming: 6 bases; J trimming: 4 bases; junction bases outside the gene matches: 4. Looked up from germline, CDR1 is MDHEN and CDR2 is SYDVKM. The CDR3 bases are TGTGCCAGCAGCGGGACAGGGAACGGAAACACCATATATTTT. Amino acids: CASSGTGNGNTIYF.

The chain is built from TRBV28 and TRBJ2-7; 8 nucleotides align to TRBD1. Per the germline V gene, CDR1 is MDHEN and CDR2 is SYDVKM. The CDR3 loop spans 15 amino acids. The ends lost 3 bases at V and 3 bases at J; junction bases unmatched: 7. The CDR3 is CASSFQGAGVYEQYF. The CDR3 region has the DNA TGTGCCAGCAGTTTCCAGGGGGCCGGAGTCTACGAGCAGTACTTC.

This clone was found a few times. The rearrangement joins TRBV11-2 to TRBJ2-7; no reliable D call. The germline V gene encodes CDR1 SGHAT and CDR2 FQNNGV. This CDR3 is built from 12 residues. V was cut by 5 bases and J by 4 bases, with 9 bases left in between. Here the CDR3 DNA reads TGTGCCAGCAGCCCCACCGGGTACGAGCAGTACTTC. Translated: CASSPTGYEQYF. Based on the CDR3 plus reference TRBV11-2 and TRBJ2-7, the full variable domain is EAGVAQSPRYKIIEKRQSVAFWCNPISGHATLYWYQQILGQGPKLLIQFQNNGVVDDSQLPKDRFSAERLKGVDSTLKIQPAKLEDSAVYLCASSPTGYEQYFGPGTRLTVT.

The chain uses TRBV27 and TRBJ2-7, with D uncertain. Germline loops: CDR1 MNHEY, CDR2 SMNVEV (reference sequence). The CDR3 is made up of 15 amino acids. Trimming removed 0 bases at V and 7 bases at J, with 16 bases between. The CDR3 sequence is CASSLSGSGRGEQYF. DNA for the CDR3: TGTGCCAGCAGTTTATCGGGTAGTGGTAGAGGAGAGCAGTACTTC.

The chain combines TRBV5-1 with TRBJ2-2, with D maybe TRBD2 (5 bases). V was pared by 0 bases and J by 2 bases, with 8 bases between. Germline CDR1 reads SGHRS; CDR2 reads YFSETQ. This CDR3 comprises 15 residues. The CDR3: CASSLEAANTGELFF. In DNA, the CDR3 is TGCGCCAGCAGCTTGGAAGCGGCAAACACCGGGGAGCTGTTTTTT.

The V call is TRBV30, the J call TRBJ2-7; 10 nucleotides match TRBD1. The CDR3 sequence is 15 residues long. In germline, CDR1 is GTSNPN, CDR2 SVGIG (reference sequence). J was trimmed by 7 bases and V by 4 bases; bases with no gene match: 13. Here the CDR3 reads CAWNRLTGQGDEQYF. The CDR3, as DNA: TGTGCCTGGAATAGACTAACCGGACAGGGGGATGAGCAGTACTTC.